The entry below describes one T cell receptor (beta chain). This clone has just a few counts. No antigen is known for it. Base qualities are missing; no much larger clone stands one base away. These data come from a study of cytomegalovirus exposure and HLA in healthy donors (dated by TCRdb to about 2017). With regard to the full study: In an earlier analysis of under 750 of the donors, 276 Gb of sequence data and 90 million to 130 million unique TCR beta sequences from roughly 180 million T cells were reported. Roughly 310 gigabases of sequencing data and approximately 85 million unique TCR sequences were included in an early release covering 550 to 650 HLA-typed donors. The genetic ancestry cluster associated with self-reported Caucasian donors included 80% to 90% of the roughly 410 genotyped donors. The study aimed to test whether signatures of past pathogen exposure could be identified by cataloging public T cell receptors. Using immunosequencing, the study profiled T cell repertoires from some 670 subjects and related those repertoires to cytomegalovirus serostatus. In addition to the first cohort of hundreds of subjects, a separate validation cohort of approximately 110 different subjects was used. To predict cytomegalovirus infection status, the study brought together high-throughput TCR immunosequencing, statistical association of individual TCRs with disease status, and machine learning. A later analysis re-analyzed previously published TCR beta repertoires from 666 donors and added high-resolution HLA genotyping to study TCR occurrence patterns. Rather than drawing on any new phenotypic data, the later analysis identified candidate immune exposures from TCR beta sequences and the way those sequences occurred across donors. In an earlier analysis of about 590 of the donors, high-throughput TCR beta sequencing was used to judge whether each TCR beta V gene segment behaved as functional or pseudogenic. Donor age, sex, ethnicity and CMV serostatus were collected together with the repertoire data. A later genetic analysis used genome-wide SNP genotypes for about three fifths of the roughly 700 donors, treating that subset as a discovery cohort. All discovery cohort repertoires had been generated on a single sequencing platform. HLA typing included class I and class II loci at four-digit resolution. The number of donors typed differed by locus, with about 620-630 for A, B, C, DRB1 and DQB1, around 500 for DQA1, 606 for DPA1, and 400 to 490 for DPB1. Several DR-DQ haplotypes were treated as single units for association and clustering because of strong linkage in the cohort. Among about 370 genotyped donors of the cohort, an average of around 250,000 unique TCR beta nucleotide sequences was sequenced per donor, of which about 19% were non-productive.

Germline trimming amounts to 2 bases on V and 1 base on J, with 4 as the count of junction bases outside the gene matches. The CDR3 has 17 amino acids, counting the end cysteine and phenylalanine. Kept here is only the CDR3 DNA, which spans 51 bases and is read in frame from base 1. The germline V gene encodes CDR1 MNHEY and CDR2 SMNVEV (reference sequence). In total, over 600 healthy bone marrow donors made up the cohort. All cohort members were sampled while nominally healthy, although unrecorded immune exposures were likely present. The donor was CMV seropositive and belonged to the group of 250 to 300 seropositive cohort members. Every donor gave a peripheral blood sample, and the peripheral blood mononuclear cells from that sample were used for TCR beta sequencing. The Qiagen DNeasy Blood Extraction Kit was used to extract genomic DNA from the blood cell samples. What the authors observed across the whole study: The 87-base-pair reads could not distinguish some IMGT-functional V segments, including TRBV6-2 and TRBV6-3, so those segments were excluded. Sequencing depth was assumed to be roughly uniform across donors in the presence/absence analyses, though that assumption may not hold. Specific HLA alleles were associated with 15,000 to 20,000 TCR beta sequences at a false discovery rate of 0.05 in a later analysis. In a later analysis, the rate of TCR association differed among HLA loci, with DRB1 alleles having the most associated TCRs and HLA-C alleles having the fewest. A few of the identified cytomegalovirus-associated TCR beta chains were confirmed in vitro to be specific for cytomegalovirus antigens. Broadly in line with IMGT annotations, most TCR beta V segments showed up in productive rearrangements about 87% or about 30% of the time in an earlier analysis of 587 of the donors. The only immune exposure information available for the cohort was CMV serostatus. In a later analysis, most CMV-associated TCR beta chains were found to appear HLA-restricted, with HLA associations seemingly driven largely by CMV exposure. In a later genetic analysis, a missense DCLRE1C variant was associated with V-gene and J-gene trimming of TCR beta chains, and the association was replicated in an independent cohort. This cohort had only TCR beta chains sequenced, and the lack of alpha or paired-chain data limited which features could be detected. Compared with equally common non-associated chains, HLA-associated TCR beta chains in a later analysis were more clonally expanded and had lower generation probabilities. Around 16 rarely observed V segments, including chromosome 9 orphons, were excluded from the earlier analysis of a few hundred of the donors because counts were too low. A total of 150 to 200 TCR beta chains were listed by the study as associated with cytomegalovirus. Because HLA typing was unavailable for some donors at each locus, only the typed subset was used in association tests. According to a later analysis, parvovirus B19, influenza, CMV and Epstein-Barr virus appeared linked to several top co-occurrence clusters. According to a later genetic analysis, donors in an Asian-associated ancestry cluster had fewer N-insertions in productive TCRs than the approximately 650-donor mean. Correlated functional status among segregating V segments might be attributable to linkage disequilibrium, but an unknown experimental factor could not be ruled out. A further reported finding was that TCR beta sequences accurately predicted the HLA-A and HLA-B alleles for most subjects in the first cohort. According to the authors, the approach could potentially be generalized to other disease states and immunological phenotypes. A cluster of highly shared sequence variants was judged likely to represent a technical artifact of the sequencing pipeline. While some public TCRs were present in many individuals, most TCR sequences turned up only very rarely across donors. The classifier was reported to diagnose cytomegalovirus status with high specificity and sensitivity in both the original and validation cohorts. Assigning TCR associations to individual alleles was difficult when HLA alleles, especially DR and DQ, strongly co-occurred.

Preparation of the library involved the immunoSEQ multiplex PCR assay. For the multiplex PCR, a mixture combining 60 forward primers for TCR Vbeta segments and 13 reverse primers for TCR Jbeta segments was used. The CDR3 region of rearranged TCR beta genes was amplified from genomic DNA by a multiplex PCR assay. Amplified TCR beta libraries were sequenced as 87-base-pair reads on the Illumina HiSeq System. As for how the authors treated the data: In a later analysis, some 80 million unique TCR beta chains were counted across the 500 to 700 repertoires, and approximately 11 million of these chains were shared by at least two donors. Raw reads were error-corrected and collapsed into unique sequences with a nearest-neighbor algorithm that merged closely related sequences to remove PCR and sequencing errors. CDR3 sequences were aligned to IMGT reference sequences to assign V, D and J gene segments. For a sequence to be retained, a match of at least six nucleotides to both a V gene segment and a J gene segment was required. A rearrangement was called productive if the CDR3 had no stop codons and remained in frame with V and J, and every other rearrangement was called non-productive. Following IMGT convention, CDR3 was defined as the stretch from the second conserved V-encoded cysteine to the conserved J-encoded phenylalanine. The earlier analysis of more than 450 of the donors excluded sequences that lacked an unambiguous match to a single V gene segment. An earlier analysis of a few hundred of the donors called V segments functional above 56.7% productive rearrangements and segregating when the between-donor standard deviation exceeded 5%. To diagnose cytomegalovirus status from the catalog of TCR beta chain sequences, a statistical classification framework was built. A later analysis assigned V and J genes by comparing TCR nucleotide sequences with IMGT/GENE-DB human TR gene sequences. Using the TCRdist pipeline, a later analysis assigned CDR3 sequences along with most-parsimonious VDJ recombination scenarios. In a later analysis, each TCR beta chain was defined by its CDR3 amino acid sequence together with its V-gene family, and reads without a unique V-gene family were excluded. To address suspected cross-contamination and a sequencing artifact, a later analysis removed around 600 highly shared, low-generation-probability nucleotide sequences. In a later analysis, a clonal expansion index was calculated for each public chain from normalized within-repertoire ranks of inferred template counts. In a later analysis, generation probabilities were computed with a VDJ recombination model fitted to out-of-frame rearrangements, and the resulting probabilities were checked against IGoR. A later analysis scored TCR-TCR, TCR-HLA and TCR-CMV co-occurrence with hypergeometric tests, applying a repertoire-size bias correction to TCR pairs. To estimate false discovery rates, a later analysis permuted the HLA or CMV assignments 20 times. In a later analysis, co-occurring TCRs were grouped with DBSCAN, and TCRdist sequence similarity was added when clustering was performed within HLA-allele-positive subsets. Co-occurrence clustering excluded repertoires with fewer than 30,000 or more than 120,000 public chains, plus five with anomalous nucleotide sharing. The table was pulled from immuneACCESS by TCRdb, which kept in-frame rearrangements only. Such tables lose some clones; where checked, under half of the loss comes from unresolved V genes, and the rest has no known cause. That table is the source of V, J and clone size, and D and trimming were worked out from the DNA. This sample gives roughly 180,000 clones in total; roughly four fifths of them show up just once. The ten largest clones take up 4.8% of the sample.

The chain was built from TRBV27 and TRBJ1-4; TRBD1 matches 10 bases in the middle. Sequenced input: PBMCs. The source of this sequence is a girl between 5 and 17 years old in good health and CMV-seropositive. The CDR3 in this case is CASSLGGQGRTNEKLFF. Here is the DNA: TGTGCCAGCAGTTTAGGGGGACAGGGGAGAACTAATGAAAAACTGTTTTTT.